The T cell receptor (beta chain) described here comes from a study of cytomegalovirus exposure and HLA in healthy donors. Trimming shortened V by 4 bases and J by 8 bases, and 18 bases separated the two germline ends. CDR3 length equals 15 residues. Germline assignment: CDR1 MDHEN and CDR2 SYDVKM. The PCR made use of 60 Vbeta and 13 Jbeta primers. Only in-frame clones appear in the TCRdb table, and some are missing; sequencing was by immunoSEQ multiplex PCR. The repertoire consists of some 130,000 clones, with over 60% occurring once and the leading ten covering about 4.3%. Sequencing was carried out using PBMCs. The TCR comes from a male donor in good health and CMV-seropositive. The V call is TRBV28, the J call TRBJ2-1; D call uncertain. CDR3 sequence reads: CASSSTTSRWDEQFF. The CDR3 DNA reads TGTGCCAGCAGTTCCACAACTTCTAGGTGGGATGAGCAGTTCTTC.